The following is a TCR beta chain sequence with its context. This sample was included in a study of identical twins. Trimming pared 6 bases from V and 0 bases from J, leaving 15 bases between. Germline V gene lookup returns CDR1 MNHNY and CDR2 SVGAGI (reference sequence). The CDR3 length is 16 residues. TCRdb re-analysed the 5' RACE reads in MiXCR, keeping a single row per CDR3 protein. Of 700,000 to 950,000 distinct CDR3 sequences in the sample, roughly an eighth were seen once. These data were also filed under a second study, of yellow fever vaccine responses in identical twins.

The J gene is TRBJ1-3, the V gene TRBV6-6, with D tentatively TRBD1 (5 bases). Input material: PBMCs. The clonotype originates from a woman aged 18-35 years in good health. The CDR3 region has the DNA TGTGCCAGCAGCCCCACCGGGACCGACTCTGGAAACACCATATATTTT. Its translation is CASSPTGTDSGNTIYF.